Listed below are T cell receptor beta chains from one sample, sequenced in a study of early T cells in non-severe SARS-CoV-2 infection. A single record per CDR3 protein comes from TCRdb applying MiXCR to the 5' RACE reads. The sample lists some 30,000 distinct CDR3 sequences, roughly 5% occurring once. The sample was whole blood. The source is an adult who was a healthcare worker with PCR-confirmed SARS-CoV-2 infection or an uninfected control (not recorded which). Both conserved end residues are part of each CDR3. The order of the fields is clone size, CDR3 length, V gene, J gene, D gene, CDR3 DNA, CDR3 protein. A D gene is named only where the DNA matches it firmly. Rows give clone size only sometimes, using once, few, many, or a class for an expanded clone.

abundance: many; len: 16; v_gene: TRBV18; j_gene: TRBJ1-2; d_gene: .; CDR3nt: TGTGCCAGCTCAACCTCGACAGGTCGGTCGGACTATGGCTACACCTTC; CDR3aa: CASSTSTGRSDYGYTF
abundance: many; len: 16; v_gene: TRBV19; j_gene: TRBJ2-7; d_gene: .; CDR3nt: TGTGCCAGTAGTAGCGGGGGCAGGGGAGGATCCTACGAGCAGTACTTC; CDR3aa: CASSSGGRGGSYEQYF
abundance: .; len: 15; v_gene: TRBV19; j_gene: TRBJ2-1; d_gene: .; CDR3nt: TGTGCCAGTAGGCCCCCCGGGACTGGATACAATGAGCAGTTCTTC; CDR3aa: CASRPPGTGYNEQFF
abundance: many; len: 15; v_gene: TRBV7-2; j_gene: TRBJ2-3; d_gene: .; CDR3nt: TGTGCCAGCACAAACGCGGAGGGAAGCACAGATACGCAGTATTTT; CDR3aa: CASTNAEGSTDTQYF
abundance: many; len: 13; v_gene: TRBV5-1; j_gene: TRBJ1-2; d_gene: TRBD1; CDR3nt: TGCGCCAGCAGCCCGGGACAGATTTATGGCTACACCTTC; CDR3aa: CASSPGQIYGYTF
abundance: .; len: 15; v_gene: TRBV7-6; j_gene: TRBJ2-7; d_gene: TRBD2; CDR3nt: TGTGCCAGCAGCCCACAAGCCGGGAGGCCCTACGAGCAGTACTTC; CDR3aa: CASSPQAGRPYEQYF
abundance: few; len: 16; v_gene: TRBV28; j_gene: TRBJ2-4; d_gene: .; CDR3nt: TGTGCCAGCAGTTTGGGACCCCTCGGGGCCAAAAACATTCAGTACTTC; CDR3aa: CASSLGPLGAKNIQYF
abundance: .; len: 17; v_gene: TRBV11-2; j_gene: TRBJ2-5; d_gene: .; CDR3nt: TGTGCCAGCAGCTCCCTATCCAGGGGGGGAAGGCAAGAGACCCAGTACTTC; CDR3aa: CASSSLSRGGRQETQYF
abundance: .; len: 13; v_gene: TRBV7-3; j_gene: TRBJ2-3; d_gene: TRBD2; CDR3nt: TGTGCCAGCAGCCCCGGACTAGCTGATACGCAGTATTTT; CDR3aa: CASSPGLADTQYF
abundance: many; len: 16; v_gene: TRBV5-1; j_gene: TRBJ2-5; d_gene: TRBD1; CDR3nt: TGCGCCAGCAGCTTGGGACCGGGACAGGGCACGGAGACCCAGTACTTC; CDR3aa: CASSLGPGQGTETQYF
abundance: few; len: 16; v_gene: TRBV12-3/TRBV12-4; j_gene: TRBJ1-5; d_gene: .; CDR3nt: TGTGCCAGCAGTTTAGCGAGTCTAGGGGGTAATCAGCCCCAGCATTTT; CDR3aa: CASSLASLGGNQPQHF
abundance: many; len: 17; v_gene: TRBV15; j_gene: TRBJ2-3; d_gene: .; CDR3nt: TGTGCCACCAGCAGAGCGGCCGGGAGCGAAAAGGCAGATACGCAGTATTTT; CDR3aa: CATSRAAGSEKADTQYF
abundance: many; len: 14; v_gene: TRBV27; j_gene: TRBJ1-6; d_gene: .; CDR3nt: TGTGCCAGCAGTTTAAACCCCCCAGGTTCACCCCTCCACTTT; CDR3aa: CASSLNPPGSPLHF
abundance: .; len: 11; v_gene: TRBV20-1; j_gene: TRBJ2-7; d_gene: .; CDR3nt: TGCAGTGCTAGTCCGGCGTCTGAGCAGTACTTC; CDR3aa: CSASPASEQYF
abundance: .; len: 13; v_gene: TRBV29-1; j_gene: TRBJ2-5; d_gene: TRBD2; CDR3nt: TGCAGCGTTGTACTACTAGCGGGAGAGGCCCAGTACTTC; CDR3aa: CSVVLLAGEAQYF
abundance: many; len: 13; v_gene: TRBV5-4; j_gene: TRBJ2-2; d_gene: .; CDR3nt: TGTGCCAGCAGCTTGGCTCTGACCGGGGAGCTGTTTTTT; CDR3aa: CASSLALTGELFF